The entry that follows covers one TCR beta chain sequence. V lost 8 bases and J lost 6; bases outside the gene matches: 9. Germline values: CDR1 MDHEN, CDR2 SYDVKM. The length of the CDR3 is 13 residues. This sample was included in a study of blood T cell repertoires in COVID-19. Study context: Italy, Spain and the United States were the sources of the convalescent and acute COVID-19 samples. T cells, B-cell-depleted T cells, or PBMCs provided the cDNA or gDNA that served as material.

Authors' processing steps: Cell counts per sample came from amplifying reference gene primers. TCRdb keeps only in-frame clones here, not all; method: immunoSEQ multiplex PCR. The V and J calls and clone size were taken over from that table, and D and trimming were inferred from the DNA. This sample has roughly 140,000 clones, with roughly 82% found just once. The specimen was peripheral blood. This chain links TRBV28 with TRBJ2-7; 8 nucleotides match TRBD1. This receptor was obtained from a man between 65 and 85 years old with acute or convalescent COVID-19. The DNA for the CDR3 is TGTGCCAGCGCCCCGGGACAGGTTCGCGAGCAGTACTTC. Translating gives CASAPGQVREQYF. The full variable domain, with the rest looked up from reference TRBV28 and TRBJ2-7, is DVKVTQSSRYLVKRTGEKVFLECVQDMDHENMFWYRQDPGLGLRLIYFSYDVKMKEKGDIPEGYSVSREKKERFSLILESASTNQTSMYLCASAPGQVREQYFGPGTRLTVT.